Listed below are T cell receptor beta chains from one sample, sequenced in a study of shared clonotypes between healthy human individuals. Profiled with immunoSEQ multiplex PCR; TCRdb holds only in-frame clones, not every one. The table has about 2.1 million clones, around 93% seen once. The sample comprised naive CD8+ T cells from PBMCs. The receptors here all came from a man younger than 30 in good health. Some clones in this sample may be carry-over from other donors' samples. CDR3s include the opening cysteine and the closing phenylalanine or tryptophan. D genes are given only for firm matches. Where a row states a size, it is once, few, many or the class of an expanded clone; other rows omit it.

v_gene	j_gene	abundance	d_gene	CDR3nt	CDR3aa
TRBV7-2	TRBJ2-1	.	.	TGTGCCAGCAGCTTAGAGGGAAGGGCGGGGCACAATGAGCAGTTCTTC	CASSLEGRAGHNEQFF
TRBV7-6	TRBJ2-3	.	.	TGTGCCAGCAGCCCGTTCAGCACAGATACGCAGTATTTT	CASSPFSTDTQYF
TRBV5-6	TRBJ2-7	.	.	TGTGCCAGCAGCTTGTCCATCGAGCAGTACTTC	CASSLSIEQYF
TRBV5-4	TRBJ2-5	.	TRBD1	TGTGCCAGCAGCCTCGGACAGGGCGGGACGGAGACCCAGTACTTC	CASSLGQGGTETQYF
TRBV19	TRBJ2-7	.	TRBD2	TGTGCCAGTAGTGTTCGGGGGGATGTCGTCTCCTACGAGCAGTACTTC	CASSVRGDVVSYEQYF
TRBV4-3	TRBJ2-7	.	.	TGCGCCAGCAGCCCTTCCGCGAGCAGATCCTACGAGCAGTACTTC	CASSPSASRSYEQYF
TRBV7-9	TRBJ2-2	.	.	TGTGCCAGCAGCTCCCCCCGGGGCCCCGATTACACCGGGGAGCTGTTTTTT	CASSSPRGPDYTGELFF
TRBV4-2	TRBJ2-4	.	TRBD2	TGTGCCAGCAGCCAAGATCAGCTAGCGGGAGTGGACGTAACCAAAAACATTCAGTACTTC	CASSQDQLAGVDVTKNIQYF
TRBV18	TRBJ2-7	.	.	TGTGCCAGCTCACCAGATTGGGGACCGAACTACGAGCAGTACTTC	CASSPDWGPNYEQYF
TRBV29-1	TRBJ2-2	.	.	TGCAGCGTTGGGCGACAGAACACCGGGGAGCTGTTTTTT	CSVGRQNTGELFF
TRBV6-5	TRBJ2-2	.	TRBD1	TGTGCCAGCGCGACCGGGACAGGCTCCACCGGGGAGCTGTTTTTT	CASATGTGSTGELFF
TRBV7-9	TRBJ2-7	.	TRBD1	TGTGCCAGCAGCTCGACAGGGGAGGCCTACGAGCAGTACTTC	CASSSTGEAYEQYF
TRBV7-9	TRBJ1-5	.	.	TGTGCCAGCAGCTTAGGTTATAGCAACCAGCCCCAGCATTTT	CASSLGYSNQPQHF
TRBV29-1	TRBJ2-3	.	.	TGCAGCGTTGTCTCTTACACAGATACGCAGTATTTT	CSVVSYTDTQYF
TRBV27	TRBJ2-3	.	.	TGTGCCAGCAGTAAAACGTGGGACCCCTCTAGCACAGATACGCAGTATTTT	CASSKTWDPSSTDTQYF
TRBV21-1	TRBJ1-5	.	.	TGTGCCAGCAGCAAAGCGAAAGGGGAGCATAGTCAGCCCCAGCATTTT	CASSKAKGEHSQPQHF
TRBV4-1	TRBJ1-6	.	TRBD1	TGCGCCAGCACGGGACAGGGGGACTCACCCCTCCACTTT	CASTGQGDSPLHF
TRBV7-9	TRBJ1-5	once	.	TGTGCCAGCAGCTTTGACCCCCTCGGCAATCAGCCCCAGCATTTT	CASSFDPLGNQPQHF
TRBV27	TRBJ1-6	.	.	TGTGCCAGCAGTTTTTGGCAGGGGAATTCACCCCTCCACTTT	CASSFWQGNSPLHF
TRBV4-1	TRBJ2-1	.	.	TGCGCCAGCAGCCTCGGACTTTACAATGAGCAGTTCTTC	CASSLGLYNEQFF
TRBV11-1	TRBJ2-5	once	TRBD1	TGTGCCAGCAGCTTAGATTGGAGACAGGGGGCAGAGACCCAGTACTTC	CASSLDWRQGAETQYF
TRBV21-1	TRBJ2-1	.	.	TGTGCCAGCAGCAAAGCACAAAGGACTAGCGGGACTGGTGCAAATGAGCAGTTCTTC	CASSKAQRTSGTGANEQFF
TRBV9	TRBJ2-1	.	.	TGTGCCAGCAGCGTAACGGGGACAGGACTAGCGACCGATGAGCAGTTCTTC	CASSVTGTGLATDEQFF
TRBV15	TRBJ2-1	.	TRBD2	TGTGCCACCAGCAGAGATCTGATAGCGGGAGAGTGGGGCAATGAGCAGTTCTTC	CATSRDLIAGEWGNEQFF
TRBV5-1	TRBJ1-1	.	.	TGCGCCAGCAAGATTGCAGAGGGAACTGAAGCTTTCTTT	CASKIAEGTEAFF
TRBV15	TRBJ1-2	.	.	TGTGCCACCAGCGAAACTATACGGTGTGGAAAGACCTATGGCTACACCTTC	CATSETIRCGKTYGYTF
TRBV6-1	TRBJ2-7	.	.	TGTGCCAGCAGTGAAGTCCTCCTTTTAGGGTCTCTCGAGCAGTACTTC	CASSEVLLLGSLEQYF
TRBV27	TRBJ2-5	.	.	TGTGCCAGTCGGCCTAAGGACTACCAAGAGACCCAGTACTTC	CASRPKDYQETQYF
TRBV29-1	TRBJ2-1	.	.	TGCAGCGTGGGACGGGAGAGCTCCTACAATGAGCAGTTCTTC	CSVGRESSYNEQFF
TRBV7-8	TRBJ1-3	.	TRBD1	TGTGCCAGCAGCTTAAAAGGACAGGACCTTTCCTCTGGAAACACCATATATTTT	CASSLKGQDLSSGNTIYF
TRBV9	TRBJ2-1	.	TRBD1	TGTGCCAGTGCCAAGACAGGGGGCCTCCCCAATGAGCAGTTCTTC	CASAKTGGLPNEQFF
TRBV21-1	TRBJ2-6	.	.	TGTGCCAGCAGCAAAGAGGACTGCTGCTCTGGGGCCAACGTCCTGACTTTC	CASSKEDCCSGANVLTF
TRBV27	TRBJ1-3	.	TRBD1	TGTGCCAGCAGTTTGACAGGGCCCAGCTCTGGAAACACCATATATTTT	CASSLTGPSSGNTIYF
TRBV4-3	TRBJ1-2	.	.	TGCGCCAGCAGCCAAGGGACATCTATCGACTATGGCTACACCTTC	CASSQGTSIDYGYTF
TRBV14	TRBJ2-3	.	.	TGTGCCAGCAGCCAAGATTGGGCGGATACGCAGTATTTT	CASSQDWADTQYF
TRBV6-5	TRBJ1-5	.	.	TGTGCCAGCAGTTACTATCCAGGGTCAGGGCCCCAGCATTTT	CASSYYPGSGPQHF
TRBV5-1	TRBJ1-1	.	TRBD1	TGCGCCAGCAGCCCATCGGACAGGGCTGAAGCTTTCTTT	CASSPSDRAEAFF
TRBV19	TRBJ2-1	once	TRBD1	TGTGCCAGTAGTAAGACCCCGACAGGGGGTTCCTACAATGAGCAGTTCTTC	CASSKTPTGGSYNEQFF
TRBV27	TRBJ1-1	.	.	TGTGCCAGCAGGCCGGGAGGGCTATACACTGAAGCTTTCTTT	CASRPGGLYTEAFF
TRBV29-1	TRBJ2-7	.	TRBD2	TGCAGCGTTGAAGTCTTTCTATCGTCTCCTAGCGGGAGTTTCTACGAGCAGTACTTC	CSVEVFLSSPSGSFYEQYF
TRBV5-5	TRBJ1-3	.	.	TGTGCCAGCACTACGCACCGGGATACTAGAAACACCATATATTTT	CASTTHRDTRNTIYF
TRBV29-1	TRBJ2-4	.	TRBD2	TGCAGCGTTGAAGATCTCGAGCTTAGCGGGAGTAACACCAAAAACATTCAGTACTTC	CSVEDLELSGSNTKNIQYF
TRBV7-6	TRBJ2-7	.	TRBD1	TGTGCCAGCAGCTTAAGGCAAGGGGGCCTCTACGAGCAGTACTTC	CASSLRQGGLYEQYF
TRBV27	TRBJ2-7	.	.	TGTGCCAGCAGCCTTCCGGGTAGCTACGAGCAGTACTTC	CASSLPGSYEQYF
TRBV13	TRBJ1-1	.	.	TGTGCCAGCAGCTACGGGGAGATGAACACTGAAGCTTTCTTT	CASSYGEMNTEAFF
TRBV28	TRBJ1-6	once	.	TGTGCCAGCAGTTTGGGACCCCGGGGGATTTCACCCCTCCACTTT	CASSLGPRGISPLHF
TRBV7-2	TRBJ2-3	.	TRBD2	TGTGCCAGCAGCCGAACGAGCGGACTAGCAGATACGCAGTATTTT	CASSRTSGLADTQYF
TRBV4-1	TRBJ2-7	.	.	TGCGCCAGCAGCCAAGATAAAGGATCAAGGTTCTACGAGCAGTACTTC	CASSQDKGSRFYEQYF